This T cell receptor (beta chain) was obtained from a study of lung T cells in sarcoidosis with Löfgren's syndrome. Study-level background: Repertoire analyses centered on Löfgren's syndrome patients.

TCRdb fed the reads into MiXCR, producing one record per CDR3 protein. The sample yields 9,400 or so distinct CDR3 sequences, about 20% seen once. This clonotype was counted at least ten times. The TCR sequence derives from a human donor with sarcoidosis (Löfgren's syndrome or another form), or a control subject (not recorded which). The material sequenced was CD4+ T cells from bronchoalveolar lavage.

The CDR3 is CATSGPNYGYTF. The CDR3 DNA reads TGTGCCACCAGTGGCCCTAACTATGGCTACACCTTC. The chain recombines TRBV24-1 with TRBJ1-2; no firm D call. Germline lookup yields CDR1 KGHDR and CDR2 SFDVKD. V was cut by 5 bases and J by 0 bases, with 3 bases left in between. The CDR3 has 12 residues.